This T cell receptor beta chain was profiled in a study of blood T cell repertoires in COVID-19. CDR3 length: 16 amino acids. V shed 4 bases and J 3 bases; nucleotides not matched to a gene: 9. From germline, CDR1 is ENHRY and CDR2 SYGVKD. The repertoire was sequenced with immunoSEQ multiplex PCR; TCRdb's copy has only in-frame clones and lacks some. The repertoire consists of a few hundred thousand clones, with around 89% occurring once and the leading ten covering less than 5%. The J gene is TRBJ1-1, the V gene TRBV10-3; TRBD1 matches 9 bases. This sequence was found in a man in his 60s who had recovered from COVID-19. The sequencing input was peripheral blood. CDR3 amino acids: CAISGRQGVRDTEAFF. CDR3 nucleotides: TGTGCCATCAGTGGTCGACAGGGGGTTCGGGACACTGAAGCTTTCTTT.